These T cell receptor beta chains were read from a single sample in a study of cytomegalovirus exposure and HLA in healthy donors. Sequenced by immunoSEQ multiplex PCR; TCRdb stores in-frame clones only, minus some. The sample has 220,000 or so clones, approximately 78% seen once. The sample was PBMCs. Receptors originate from a male donor in good health and CMV-seronegative. Each CDR3 is given with its conserved first and last residue. Each record gives: D gene, J gene, V gene, clone size, CDR3 protein, CDR3 DNA. The D gene is left open where the match is weak. Size values are once, few and many counts, or a class for expanded clones, and some rows have none.

d_call: TRBD2
j_call: TRBJ2-7
v_call: TRBV28
clone_size: NA
cdr3_aa: CASSEREGPISYEQYF
cdr3_nt: TGTGCCAGCAGTGAACGGGAGGGCCCGATATCCTACGAGCAGTACTTC

d_call: TRBD1
j_call: TRBJ2-6
v_call: TRBV4-1
clone_size: NA
cdr3_aa: CASSQPVRDSVSGANVLTF
cdr3_nt: TGCGCCAGCAGCCAGCCCGTCCGGGACAGCGTCTCTGGGGCCAACGTCCTGACTTTC

d_call: TRBD1
j_call: TRBJ1-5
v_call: TRBV6-5
clone_size: NA
cdr3_aa: CASSYYGTGRNQPQHF
cdr3_nt: TGTGCCAGCAGTTACTATGGGACAGGGAGGAATCAGCCCCAGCATTTT

d_call: TRBD1
j_call: TRBJ2-2
v_call: TRBV5-4
clone_size: NA
cdr3_aa: CASSKGYRDRGAGELFF
cdr3_nt: TGTGCCAGCAGCAAAGGGTACCGGGACAGGGGAGCCGGGGAGCTGTTTTTT

d_call: NA
j_call: TRBJ1-5
v_call: TRBV19
clone_size: NA
cdr3_aa: CASGVLGQPQHF
cdr3_nt: TGTGCCAGCGGGGTTCTCGGGCAGCCCCAGCATTTT

d_call: NA
j_call: TRBJ1-5
v_call: TRBV14
clone_size: NA
cdr3_aa: CASSQDQRDNNQPQHF
cdr3_nt: TGTGCCAGCAGCCAAGATCAACGGGACAACAATCAGCCCCAGCATTTT

d_call: NA
j_call: TRBJ1-5
v_call: TRBV19
clone_size: NA
cdr3_aa: CASSGSNSNQPQHF
cdr3_nt: TGTGCCAGTAGCGGGAGCAACAGCAATCAGCCCCAGCATTTT

d_call: NA
j_call: TRBJ2-1
v_call: TRBV21-1
clone_size: NA
cdr3_aa: CASSKDPYSGSSYNEQFF
cdr3_nt: TGTGCCAGCAGCAAAGACCCCTATAGCGGGAGCTCCTACAATGAGCAGTTCTTC

d_call: TRBD2
j_call: TRBJ2-3
v_call: TRBV29-1
clone_size: NA
cdr3_aa: CSVEKSGRGTDTQYF
cdr3_nt: TGCAGCGTTGAAAAGAGCGGGAGGGGCACAGATACGCAGTATTTT

d_call: TRBD2
j_call: TRBJ2-3
v_call: TRBV5-1
clone_size: NA
cdr3_aa: CASSPRGSGTLDTQYF
cdr3_nt: TGCGCCAGCAGCCCCAGGGGTAGCGGGACGTTAGATACGCAGTATTTT

d_call: NA
j_call: TRBJ2-7
v_call: TRBV18
clone_size: NA
cdr3_aa: CASSLTGTDYEQYF
cdr3_nt: TGTGCCAGCTCACTCACAGGGACGGACTACGAGCAGTACTTC

d_call: TRBD2
j_call: TRBJ2-3
v_call: TRBV18
clone_size: NA
cdr3_aa: CASSPPGLAAYTDTQYF
cdr3_nt: TGTGCCAGCTCACCACCGGGACTAGCGGCGTACACAGATACGCAGTATTTT

d_call: TRBD1
j_call: TRBJ2-7
v_call: TRBV2
clone_size: NA
cdr3_aa: CASSGQGADSNYEQYF
cdr3_nt: TGTGCCAGCAGCGGACAGGGGGCAGATAGTAACTACGAGCAGTACTTC

d_call: NA
j_call: TRBJ2-1
v_call: TRBV2
clone_size: many
cdr3_aa: CASSAIRAGMGNEQFF
cdr3_nt: TGTGCCAGCAGTGCAATTAGGGCGGGGATGGGCAATGAGCAGTTCTTC

d_call: NA
j_call: TRBJ2-7
v_call: TRBV5-1
clone_size: NA
cdr3_aa: CASSLAGSYEQYF
cdr3_nt: TGCGCCAGCAGCTTGGCAGGGTCCTACGAGCAGTACTTC

d_call: NA
j_call: TRBJ1-1
v_call: TRBV2
clone_size: NA
cdr3_aa: CASSDNRDTEAFF
cdr3_nt: TGTGCCAGCAGTGATAACAGGGACACCGAGGCTTTCTTT